This T cell receptor (beta chain) was sequenced for a study of blood T cells in healthy people across ages. In the study overall: Capturing about one barcoded beta molecule per two T cells was achieved by template switching. Findings and caveats of the study: Because sorting was not performed, PBMCs prevented conclusive naive versus antigen-experienced comparison.

To note about this clonotype: Antigen specificity is unknown.

The authors ran a second PCR of about 7 to 11 cycles using a sample-barcoded 5' primer and a J-beta primer mix. CDR3-containing paired-end reads numbering at least 2.5 million came from each sample. TCRdb re-analysed the 5' RACE reads in MiXCR, keeping a single row per CDR3 protein. This table has hundreds of thousands of distinct CDR3 sequences, about 52% appearing once. Total RNA extraction produced at least 5.5 micrograms (per sample) for the study. This CDR3 is built from 16 residues. Per germline, CDR1 SQVTM and CDR2 ANQGSEA. With 1 base clipped from V and 1 base from J, the junction kept 6 bases outside the gene matches.

This chain joins TRBV29-1 and TRBJ2-5; 10 nucleotides match TRBD1. This sequence originates from a woman aged 55-75 years in good health. Sequenced material: blood. The CDR3 DNA follows: TGCAGCGTTGAAGGCCCGGGACAGGGGATCCAAGAGACCCAGTACTTC. It specifies CSVEGPGQGIQETQYF. The whole variable domain, remainder taken from reference TRBV29-1 and TRBJ2-5, is SAVISQKPSRDICQRGTSLTIQCQVDSQVTMMFWYRQQPGQSLTLIATANQGSEATYESGFVIDKFPISRPNLTFSTLTVSNMSPEDSSIYLCSVEGPGQGIQETQYFGPGTRLLVL.